This is a list of T cell receptor beta chains from one sample in a study of T-cell reconstitution after alpha-beta-depleted transplantation in children. TCRdb passed the PCR reads through MiXCR, listing each CDR3 protein once. This sample has around 410,000 distinct CDR3 sequences, with around 9.9% found just once. The sequenced sample was PBMCs from the stem cell graft donor, obtained from the stem cell graft. The receptors stem from a human donor who donated a stem cell graft to a child with acute myeloid leukemia. Each CDR3 is given with its conserved first and last residue. The D gene is left open where the match is weak. Some rows mark clone size as missing; the rest say once, few, many or name a class of expanded clone.

clone_size,d_call,v_call,j_call,cdr3_nt,cdr3_aa
few,TRBD1,TRBV30,TRBJ2-7,TGTGCCTGGAGACCGGGACAGCATTCCTACGAGCAGTACTTC,CAWRPGQHSYEQYF
few,.,TRBV29-1,TRBJ2-7,TGCAGCGTTGTTTCAAGGGGGGGGTCCTACGAGCAGTACTTC,CSVVSRGGSYEQYF
.,TRBD2,TRBV12-3/TRBV12-4,TRBJ2-3,TGTGCCAGTTCGCCCCCGGCGGGGGGATGGGTTTATACAGATACGCAGTATTTT,CASSPPAGGWVYTDTQYF
many,.,TRBV7-8,TRBJ1-3,TGTGCCAGCAGCTTAGAAGGGTTATACTCTGGAAACACCATATATTTT,CASSLEGLYSGNTIYF
few,.,TRBV5-1,TRBJ2-5,TGCGCCAGCAGCACGGGACATCAAGAGACCCAGTACTTC,CASSTGHQETQYF
.,.,TRBV7-6,TRBJ2-3,TGTGCCAGCAGCTTGGGACTCACAGATACGCAGTATTTT,CASSLGLTDTQYF
.,TRBD1,TRBV5-1,TRBJ1-2,TGCGCCAGCAGCTTGGACCAGACAGGGAATGGCTACACCTTT,CASSLDQTGNGYTF
.,.,TRBV12-3/TRBV12-4,TRBJ2-2,TGTGCCAGCAGTTTGTTGGTCACCGGGGAGCTGTTTTTT,CASSLLVTGELFF
few,TRBD1,TRBV12-3/TRBV12-4,TRBJ1-1,TGTGCCAGCAGGGGGACAGGGGCTGGCACTGAAGCTTTCTTT,CASRGTGAGTEAFF
.,TRBD1,TRBV5-1,TRBJ2-1,TGCGCCAGCAGCGCACAGGGGGCTGTCCCTTACAATGAGCAGTTCTTC,CASSAQGAVPYNEQFF
few,.,TRBV9,TRBJ2-3,TGTGCCAGCAGCGGCCCTATGGGGGATACGCAGTATTTT,CASSGPMGDTQYF
.,TRBD2,TRBV5-1,TRBJ2-5,TGCGCCAGCAGCTCTCGACTAAGCGGGGGCCAGAGAGAGACCCAGTACTTC,CASSSRLSGGQRETQYF
.,.,TRBV2,TRBJ1-5,TGTGCCAGCAGTGGTGTTTCGGGAAGCAATCAGCCCCAGCATTTT,CASSGVSGSNQPQHF
few,.,TRBV20-1,TRBJ2-2,TGCAGTGCTAGAGGGCCAGGGGCCTCCGGGGAGCTGTTTTTT,CSARGPGASGELFF
many,TRBD1,TRBV20-1,TRBJ2-4,TGCAGTGTCCCGGGACAGGGGACCAAAAACATTCAGTACTTC,CSVPGQGTKNIQYF
.,TRBD1,TRBV5-1,TRBJ2-1,TGCGCCAGCAGCTCGGGGACAGGGGGAACCTACAATGAGCAGTTCTTC,CASSSGTGGTYNEQFF
few,.,TRBV20-1,TRBJ1-2,TGCAGTGCTAGAGGGGGATACTATGGCTACACCTTC,CSARGGYYGYTF
.,.,TRBV2,TRBJ2-7,TGTGCCAGCAGTGTTGGATCCTACGAGCAGTACTTC,CASSVGSYEQYF
.,.,TRBV6-2/TRBV6-3,TRBJ2-7,TGTGCCAGCAGCGATCCCGGGACCCACCTGACCTACGAGCAGTACTTC,CASSDPGTHLTYEQYF
.,.,TRBV5-1,TRBJ2-7,TGCGCCAGCAGCTTTGGGGCAACGGGTTACGAGCAGTACTTC,CASSFGATGYEQYF
.,.,TRBV6-1,TRBJ2-4,TGTGCCAGCAGTGAAAAGGGCTGGCAGCCTCTAGCCAAAAACATTCAGTACTTC,CASSEKGWQPLAKNIQYF
.,TRBD2,TRBV20-1,TRBJ2-7,TGCAGTGCTTTGGGGGGGATTTTAGCCTACGAGCAGTACTTC,CSALGGILAYEQYF
few,.,TRBV20-1,TRBJ1-5,TGCAGTGCTACCGACAGTAGCAATCAGCCCCAGCATTTT,CSATDSSNQPQHF
many,TRBD1,TRBV27,TRBJ1-1,TGTGCCAGCAGTTTTCGACAGGGGTCTGAAGCTTTCTTT,CASSFRQGSEAFF
.,.,TRBV7-9,TRBJ1-2,TGTGCCAGCAACGACAGGACGATTAACTATGGCTACACCTTC,CASNDRTINYGYTF
few,.,TRBV14,TRBJ2-1,TGTGCCAGCAGCCAAGTTACTAGCACTGAGCAGTTCTTC,CASSQVTSTEQFF
.,.,TRBV15,TRBJ2-4,TGTGCCACCAGCAGACCCGGGACACCACTAGCCAAAAACATTCAGTACTTC,CATSRPGTPLAKNIQYF
many,.,TRBV12-3/TRBV12-4,TRBJ1-1,TGTGCCAGCAGTCCTTGGGCCCGGGGAAAAGCTTTCTTT,CASSPWARGKAFF
many,.,TRBV12-3/TRBV12-4,TRBJ2-4,TGTGCCAGCAGTTTAGACTCCCGGTTTCAGTACTTC,CASSLDSRFQYF
.,.,TRBV4-1,TRBJ2-1,TGCGCCAGCAGCCAGAACATCGGCAATGAGCAGTTCTTC,CASSQNIGNEQFF
few,.,TRBV29-1,TRBJ2-7,TGCAGCGTTGTTGTCGTCTCCTACGAGCAGTACTTC,CSVVVVSYEQYF
.,.,TRBV7-9,TRBJ2-1,TGTGCCAGCAGCGAAAGTGGCAATGAGCAGTTCTTC,CASSESGNEQFF
.,TRBD1,TRBV15,TRBJ2-1,TGTGCCACCAGCAGAGTACAGGGGGCGGACAATGAGCAGTTCTTC,CATSRVQGADNEQFF
many,.,TRBV10-3,TRBJ2-7,TGTGCCATCAGTGTGGGGACGGAAACCTACGAGCAGTACTTC,CAISVGTETYEQYF
.,TRBD1,TRBV6-1,TRBJ2-6,TGTGCCAGCACCAAGACAGGGCTTTCTGGGGCCAACGTCCTGACTTTC,CASTKTGLSGANVLTF
few,.,TRBV20-1,TRBJ2-7,TGCAGTGCTAGGGGGGGGGACGGGACACCCTACGAGCAGTACTTC,CSARGGDGTPYEQYF
.,.,TRBV7-9,TRBJ2-1,TGTGCCAGCAGCCTAACAGCGGCTTACAATGAGCAGTTCTTC,CASSLTAAYNEQFF
.,.,TRBV6-1,TRBJ2-3,TGTGCCAGCAGTAAACTACAGGGAGTAATGACAGATACGCAGTATTTT,CASSKLQGVMTDTQYF
many,TRBD1,TRBV7-2,TRBJ1-5,TGTGCCAGCAGCTCGGGACAGGGGGATCAGCCCCAGCATTTT,CASSSGQGDQPQHF
.,TRBD2,TRBV12-3/TRBV12-4,TRBJ2-7,TGTGCCATCAGTTTATGGTTAGCGGGAGGGTTACACTCCTACGAGCAGTACTTC,CAISLWLAGGLHSYEQYF
few,TRBD2,TRBV20-1,TRBJ2-4,TGCAGTGCTAGAGAAAGCGGGAGAGCCAAAAACATTCAGTACTTC,CSARESGRAKNIQYF
.,.,TRBV5-1,TRBJ1-6,TGCGCCAGCAGCTTGGTCCTCCTCCGGTATAATTCACCCCTCCACTTT,CASSLVLLRYNSPLHF
many,.,TRBV7-3,TRBJ2-2,TGTGCCAGCAGCTCCACGATTAACCCGAACACCGGGGAGCTGTTTTTT,CASSSTINPNTGELFF
many,.,TRBV2,TRBJ2-4,TGTGCCAGCAGTGAAGAGGACCTCAGACTAGCCAAAAACATTCAGTACTTC,CASSEEDLRLAKNIQYF
many,.,TRBV20-1,TRBJ2-5,TGCAGTGCTAGAAGTTGGGAGACCCAGTACTTC,CSARSWETQYF
many,.,TRBV7-7,TRBJ2-2,TGTGCTAGCAGCGACGGAGGGACCGGGGAGCTGTTTTTT,CASSDGGTGELFF
.,TRBD2,TRBV6-1,TRBJ2-3,TGTGCCAGCAGCCCACTTAGCGGGGGGGCCTCAGATACGCAGTATTTT,CASSPLSGGASDTQYF
few,.,TRBV20-1,TRBJ2-3,TGCAGTGCTAGAGATTCACGGACAAGTGGAATTTGGGATACGCAGTATTTT,CSARDSRTSGIWDTQYF